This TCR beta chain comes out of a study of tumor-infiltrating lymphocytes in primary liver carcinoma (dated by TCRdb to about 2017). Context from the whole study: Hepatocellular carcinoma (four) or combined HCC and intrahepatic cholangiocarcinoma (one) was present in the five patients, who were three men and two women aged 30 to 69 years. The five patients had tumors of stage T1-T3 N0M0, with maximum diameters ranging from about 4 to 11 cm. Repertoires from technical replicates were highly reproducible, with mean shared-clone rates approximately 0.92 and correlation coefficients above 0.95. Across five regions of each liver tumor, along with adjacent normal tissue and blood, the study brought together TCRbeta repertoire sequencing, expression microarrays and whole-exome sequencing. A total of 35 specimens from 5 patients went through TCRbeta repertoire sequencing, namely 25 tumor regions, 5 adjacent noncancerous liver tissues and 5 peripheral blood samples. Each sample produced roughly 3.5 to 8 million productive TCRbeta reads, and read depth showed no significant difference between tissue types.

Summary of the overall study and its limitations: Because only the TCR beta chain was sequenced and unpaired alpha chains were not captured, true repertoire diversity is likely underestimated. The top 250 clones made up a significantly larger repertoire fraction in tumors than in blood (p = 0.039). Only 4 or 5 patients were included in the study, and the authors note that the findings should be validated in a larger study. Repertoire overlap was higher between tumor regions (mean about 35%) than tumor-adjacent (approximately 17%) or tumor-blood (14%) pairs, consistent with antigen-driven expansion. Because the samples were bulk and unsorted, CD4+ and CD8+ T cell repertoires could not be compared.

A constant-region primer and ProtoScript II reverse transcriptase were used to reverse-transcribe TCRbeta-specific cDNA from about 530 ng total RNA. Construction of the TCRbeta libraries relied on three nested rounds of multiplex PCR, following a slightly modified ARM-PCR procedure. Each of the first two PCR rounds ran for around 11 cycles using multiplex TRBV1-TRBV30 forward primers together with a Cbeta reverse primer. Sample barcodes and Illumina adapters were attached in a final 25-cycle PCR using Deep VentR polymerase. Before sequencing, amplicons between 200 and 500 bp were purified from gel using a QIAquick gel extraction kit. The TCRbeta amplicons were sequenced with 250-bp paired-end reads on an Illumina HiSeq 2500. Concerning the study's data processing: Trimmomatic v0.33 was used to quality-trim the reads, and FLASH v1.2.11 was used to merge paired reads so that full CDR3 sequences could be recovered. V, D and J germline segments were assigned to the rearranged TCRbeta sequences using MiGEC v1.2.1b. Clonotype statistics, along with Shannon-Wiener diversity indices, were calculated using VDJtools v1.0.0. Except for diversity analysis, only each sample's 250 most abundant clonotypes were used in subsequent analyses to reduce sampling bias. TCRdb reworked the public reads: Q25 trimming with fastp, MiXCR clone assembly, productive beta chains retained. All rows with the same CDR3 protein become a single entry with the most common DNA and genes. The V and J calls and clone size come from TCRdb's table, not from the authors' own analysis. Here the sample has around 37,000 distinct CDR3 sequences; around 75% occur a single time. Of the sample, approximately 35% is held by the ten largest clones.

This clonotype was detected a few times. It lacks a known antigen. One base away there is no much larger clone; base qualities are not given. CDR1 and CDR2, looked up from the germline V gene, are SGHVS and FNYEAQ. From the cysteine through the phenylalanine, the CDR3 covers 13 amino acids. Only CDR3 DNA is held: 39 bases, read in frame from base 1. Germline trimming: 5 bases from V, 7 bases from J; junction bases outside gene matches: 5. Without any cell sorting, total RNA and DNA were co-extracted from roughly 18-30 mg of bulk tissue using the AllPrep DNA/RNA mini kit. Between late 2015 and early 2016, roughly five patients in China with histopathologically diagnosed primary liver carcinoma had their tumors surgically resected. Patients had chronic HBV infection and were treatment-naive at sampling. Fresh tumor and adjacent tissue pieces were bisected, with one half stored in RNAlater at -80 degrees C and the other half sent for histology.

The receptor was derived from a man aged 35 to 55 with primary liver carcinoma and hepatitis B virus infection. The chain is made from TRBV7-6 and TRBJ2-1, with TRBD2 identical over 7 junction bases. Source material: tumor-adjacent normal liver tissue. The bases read TGTGCCAGCAGCGATTTGGGGGGGAATGAGCAGTTCTTC. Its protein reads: CASSDLGGNEQFF.